This T cell receptor (beta chain) appears in the sequencing data of a study of blood T cell repertoires in COVID-19. Study as a whole: From the United States, Italy and Spain came samples of acute and convalescent COVID-19. PBMCs, B-cell-depleted T cells, or T cells were the source of the cDNA or gDNA that made up the material.

Per the authors' pipeline: Scientists estimated how many nucleated cells there were by amplifying reference gene primers. Only in-frame clones appear in the TCRdb table, and some are missing; sequencing was by immunoSEQ multiplex PCR. Clone size and the V and J calls come from that table; the DNA yielded D and trimming. The sample lists just over 85,000 clones; roughly nine tenths were seen once. The CDR3 is made up of 14 amino acids. V dropped 6 bases and J dropped 2; count of bases not matched to a gene: 3. Germline values: CDR1 SGHRS, CDR2 YFSETQ. Sequenced material: peripheral blood. The receptor was derived from a man in his fifties or sixties with acute or convalescent COVID-19. The chain has TRBV5-1 and TRBJ2-5, with 11 bases identical to TRBD2. DNA for the CDR3: TGCGCCAGCACTAGCGGGGGGCGGCAAGAGACCCAGTACTTC. It encodes CASTSGGRQETQYF.